Below, 17 T cell receptor beta chains from the same sample are listed, as sequenced in a study of shared clonotypes between healthy human individuals. Sequenced by immunoSEQ multiplex PCR; TCRdb stores in-frame clones only, minus some. Of 760,000 or so clones listed, approximately 96% are singletons. CD45RO-negative cells were positively selected for CCR7, leaving out terminally differentiated effector memory CD45RA+ cells. The sample comprised naive CD8+ T cells sorted from blood. These receptors all stem from a man between 25 and 39 years old in good health.

The chain links TRBV14 to TRBJ2-7; D is unclear. The V gene's germline CDR1 is SGHDN and CDR2 FVKESK. Trimming pared 3 bases from V and 2 bases from J, leaving 8 bases between. The CDR3 loop spans 13 amino acids. CDR3 sequence (DNA): TGTGCCAGCAGCCAGCCGATGGCCTACGAGCAGTACTTC. Translated: CASSQPMAYEQYF.

The rearrangement joins TRBV13 to TRBJ2-2; D tentatively reads TRBD1 or TRBD2 (5 bases each). Germline V gene data show CDR1 as PRHDT and CDR2 as FYEKMQ (reference sequence). CDR3 length equals 17 residues. Trimming removed 3 bases at V and 2 bases at J, with 16 bases between. CDR3 coding DNA: TGTGCCAGCAGCTTGGGGGTAGTTTGGCCCAACACCGGGGAGCTGTTTTTT. This gives the protein CASSLGVVWPNTGELFF.

This chain uses TRBV7-9 with TRBJ2-1; TRBD2 agrees at 9 bases. The CDR3 loop spans 15 amino acids. Germline CDR1 SEHNR, CDR2 FQNEAQ (reference sequence). V shed 5 bases and J 7 bases; nucleotides not matched to a gene: 9. The CDR3 protein is CASSTIAGDRNEQFF. The CDR3, as DNA: TGTGCCAGCAGCACAATAGCGGGAGATAGGAATGAGCAGTTCTTC.

Here the CDR3 DNA reads TGTGCCAGCAGTTTATCCGCCGGGACAGTGCCCTACGAGCAGTACTTC. This translates into CASSLSAGTVPYEQYF. The chain is built from TRBV27 and TRBJ2-7, with TRBD1 matching over 7 bases. V lost 0 bases, J lost 2 bases, and 7 bases stayed unmatched. The CDR3 covers 16 residues. Germline lookup yields CDR1 MNHEY and CDR2 SMNVEV (reference sequence).

The J gene is TRBJ2-7, the V gene TRBV30, with 7 bases aligning to TRBD2. The trim removed 0 bases at V and 0 bases at J, leaving 14 bases unmatched. There are 18 residues in the CDR3. Germline assignment: CDR1 GTSNPN and CDR2 SVGIG (reference sequence). Written as DNA, the CDR3 is TGTGCCTGGAGTGTATGGGTTCCAGGACTAGGGAGCTCCTACGAGCAGTACTTC. This codes for CAWSVWVPGLGSSYEQYF.

The V gene is TRBV10-1, the J gene TRBJ2-3, with D tentatively TRBD1 (6 bases). CDR1 and CDR2 from the germline V gene are WNHNN and SYGVQD (reference sequence). CDR3 size: 16 residues. Trimming stripped 2 bases from V and 2 bases from J, with 14 bases between. The CDR3 sequence: CASSEMGALSTDTQYF. DNA of the CDR3: TGCGCCAGCAGTGAGATGGGGGCACTCTCCACAGATACGCAGTATTTT.

This chain connects TRBV4-1 to TRBJ2-1, with D hard to call. Germline assignment: CDR1 MGHRA and CDR2 YSYEKL. V was cut by 1 base and J by 5 bases, with 6 bases left in between. There are 13 residues in the CDR3. CDR3 sequence: CASSQVQNNEQFF. CDR3 sequence (DNA): TGCGCCAGCAGCCAAGTCCAAAACAATGAGCAGTTCTTC.

This clone has just a few counts. Other DNA sequences in the sample encode the same CDR3. The chain carries TRBV11-2 and TRBJ2-7; no clear D gene. Germline CDR1 and CDR2: SGHAT and FQNNGV. The CDR3 runs 12 residues. V gave up 4 bases and J gave up 3 bases, with 7 bases separating them. CDR3 sequence reads: CASSSQDYEQYF. The CDR3 DNA sequence: TGTGCCAGCAGCTCCCAGGACTACGAGCAGTACTTC.

The V call is TRBV7-2, the J call TRBJ2-1; TRBD2 matches at 7 bases. V lost 7 bases, J lost 4 bases, and 10 bases stayed unmatched. CDR1 and CDR2 (germline): SGHTA, FQGNSA. The CDR3 has 15 amino acids. This CDR3 is CASKQAGLGYNEQFF. As DNA, the CDR3 is TGTGCCAGCAAACAAGCGGGACTTGGGTACAATGAGCAGTTCTTC.

V gene TRBV7-9 combines with J gene TRBJ2-1, with D possibly being TRBD2 (6 bases). Trimming left V 5 bases short and J 9 bases short, with 20 bases between. The CDR3 spans 15 residues. In germline, CDR1 is SEHNR, CDR2 FQNEAQ (reference sequence). CDR3 region: CASSPRTSRFSEQFF. The DNA for the CDR3 is TGTGCCAGCAGCCCCAGAACTAGCAGATTCAGTGAGCAGTTCTTC.

This chain uses TRBV9 with TRBJ2-4; D may correspond to TRBD1 or TRBD2 (5 bases each). Trimming removed 0 bases from V and 5 bases from J, with 9 bases in between. CDR1 and CDR2 (germline): SGDLS, YYNGEE. CDR3 size: 14 residues. The CDR3 DNA reads TGTGCCAGCAGCGTAGGGGACGGCCAAAACATTCAGTACTTC. It translates to CASSVGDGQNIQYF.

This CDR3 reads CASSFGRGNYEQYF. The CDR3, as DNA: TGTGCCAGCAGTTTTGGCAGGGGGAACTACGAGCAGTACTTC. The rearrangement uses TRBV27 and TRBJ2-7; 7 bases fit TRBD1. The length of the CDR3 is 14 residues. The V and J ends lost 3 bases and 3 bases, in that order; junction bases with no gene match: 5. CDR1 and CDR2 from the germline V gene are MNHEY and SMNVEV (reference sequence).

The gene calls are TRBV28 and TRBJ2-2; D remains unclear. The CDR3 runs 16 residues. Per germline, CDR1 MDHEN and CDR2 SYDVKM. V was clipped by 6 bases and J by 3 bases, with 17 bases between them. CDR3 in amino acids: CASSPSYSGDTGELFF. The CDR3 coding sequence is TGTGCCAGCAGCCCAAGTTATAGTGGGGACACCGGGGAGCTGTTTTTT. The variable domain in full, with the rest retrieved from reference TRBV28 and TRBJ2-2, is DVKVTQSSRYLVKRTGEKVFLECVQDMDHENMFWYRQDPGLGLRLIYFSYDVKMKEKGDIPEGYSVSREKKERFSLILESASTNQTSMYLCASSPSYSGDTGELFFGEGSRLTVL.

V is TRBV28 and J is TRBJ1-1; D is possibly TRBD1 (5 bases). In germline, CDR1 is MDHEN, CDR2 SYDVKM. The CDR3 is made up of 16 amino acids. V lost 5 bases and J 7 bases, leaving 23 bases between the germline ends. CDR3 DNA: TGTGCCAGCAGTCCGCCGGTAAGACAGAGGTGGAATGAAGCTTTCTTT. The encoded protein is CASSPPVRQRWNEAFF. Variable domain in full (rest from reference TRBV28 and TRBJ1-1): DVKVTQSSRYLVKRTGEKVFLECVQDMDHENMFWYRQDPGLGLRLIYFSYDVKMKEKGDIPEGYSVSREKKERFSLILESASTNQTSMYLCASSPPVRQRWNEAFFGQGTRLTVV.

The genes are TRBV7-9 and TRBJ2-1; 7 nucleotides agree with TRBD2. Germline values: CDR1 SEHNR, CDR2 FQNEAQ (reference sequence). The length of the CDR3 is 14 residues. The V and J ends lost 5 bases and 6 bases, in that order; junction bases with no gene match: 7. In DNA, the CDR3 is TGTGCCAGCAGCCCCCGAGGACTAGTCAATGAGCAGTTCTTC. Translated: CASSPRGLVNEQFF.

This chain links TRBV27 with TRBJ2-2; 13 bases match TRBD2. The CDR3 is 18 residues long. Trimming removed 11 bases from V and 5 bases from J; junction bases left unmatched: 17. In germline, CDR1 is MNHEY, CDR2 SMNVEV (reference sequence). The CDR3 nucleotides read TGTGCCTCACATAGTCTAGGACTAGCGGGAGTAAGGACCGGGGAGCTGTTTTTT. Translating it yields CASHSLGLAGVRTGELFF.

The chain is built from TRBV6-5 and TRBJ1-1; TRBD1 matches 10 bases. CDR1 MNHEY and CDR2 SVGAGI come from the germline V gene. J gave up 5 bases and V 6 bases, and 6 bases lay outside the gene matches. The CDR3 has 14 residues. CDR3 loop: CASSAGTGVTEAFF. Here the CDR3 DNA reads TGTGCCAGCAGCGCCGGGACAGGGGTTACTGAAGCTTTCTTT.